This T cell receptor beta chain was recorded in a study of blood T cell repertoires in COVID-19 (dated by TCRdb to the early 2020s). As for the study more broadly: Collaborator samples came from the United States, Italy and Spain and covered acute and convalescent phases of COVID-19. Where available, HLA class I and class II types were taken from metadata supplied by the sample provider and were not determined by assay-based typing. Subjects who had been exposed to COVID-19, were actively infected with it, or had recovered from it provided the deeply sampled blood TCRbeta repertoires that made up the dataset. The repertoires were released in a freely available public database intended as a resource for research on the immune response to SARS-CoV-2. Samples were obtained from the ongoing ImmuneRACE study (first 160 participants) and from about 1,300 subjects provided by 6 global collaborators. Sample metadata almost always included a de-identified subject ID, COVID-19 status, age in years and sex. The prospective study material was composed of cDNA or gDNA derived from T cells, B-cell-depleted T cells, or PBMCs.

Cut back by 7 bases and 2 bases, the V and J ends lie 11 bases apart. The CDR3 runs 13 residues from the cysteine to the phenylalanine. CDR3 DNA only is kept here, 39 bases in frame from base 1. CDR1 MDHEN and CDR2 SYDVKM were looked up in the germline V gene. Participants in the prospective study were aged roughly 18 to 95 years, lived in approximately 26 United States geographic areas, and enrolled through a virtual design. Cohort assignment in the prospective study relied on participant-reported clinical history from a screening survey and a study questionnaire. For ImmuneRACE Cohort 3, a participant was defined as recovered based on two consecutive negative NP/OP PCR tests, clearance by a healthcare professional, or resolution of symptoms. In the prospective study, whole blood, serum and a nasopharyngeal or oropharyngeal swab were collected from each participant by mobile phlebotomists. Over a roughly two-month period, participants in the prospective study had the option of providing additional blood draws and questionnaires. Before DNA extraction, blood samples from the prospective study were shipped at room temperature or frozen.

Findings and caveats that apply to the study as a whole: How much clinical and demographic metadata was included differed by source and by participant, and the metadata was provided uncurated.

TCRbeta CDR3 regions were amplified from genomic DNA by means of the immunoSEQ Assay, a bias-controlled multiplex PCR. From the authors' description of their analysis: The number of nucleated cells in each sample was estimated from the amplification of reference gene primers within the assay. Sequence reads were collapsed and filtered to measure the absolute abundance of every unique TCRbeta CDR3 rearrangement. For each sample, productive Simpson clonality was calculated as the square root of Simpson's diversity index over productive rearrangements. As stored in TCRdb, this immuneACCESS dataset retains in-frame rearrangements with V and J assigned. A fraction of the clones does not appear; measured against another copy, unresolved V genes explain less than half of the discrepancy, and the remainder lacks a known reason. That table supplies the V and J calls and clone size; D and trimming were determined from the DNA. Within this sample are 110,000 to 150,000 clones, with roughly three quarters of them counted one time only. The ten largest clones capture roughly 5.6% of the sample.

Turning to this clone: The antigen this receptor binds is unknown. No qualities accompany the bases; no much larger clone lies one base away.

This TCR was sampled from a woman aged 45-60 years who had recovered from COVID-19. The specimen sequenced was PBMCs or T cells enriched from blood (not recorded which). The sequence joins TRBV28 to TRBJ1-2; the D segment cannot be called with confidence. The DNA sequence is given as TGTGCCAGCATGAGGGCAAGAAACTATGGCTACACCTTC. It specifies CASMRARNYGYTF.